The T cell receptor beta chain described here comes from a study of CXCR3-negative and CXCR3-positive naive CD8 T cells. Study details: The total count of TRB reads reached 120 million to 150 million, and each library contributed about 1.5 +/- 0.3 million. Study-level points and caveats: Diversity ran similarly high across both naive subsets but far lower in memory CD8+ cells.

As regards this clonotype: What it recognizes is unknown.

Every individual CD8+ T cell subset underwent sorting in triplicate at 270,000 or so cells apiece. The germline CDR1 and CDR2 sequences are MNHEY and SMNVEV (reference sequence). This CDR3 is 15 amino acids long. Via 5' RACE with UMI labels, TRB cDNA libraries were prepared. With the 5' RACE reads reprocessed, TCRdb shows one record per CDR3 protein and no DNA. The sample table includes 150,000 or so distinct CDR3 sequences. What was sequenced was naive CXCR3- CD8+ T cells from blood. As for subset: CD45RO-CCR7+CD27+CD95- naive CD8+ T cells lacking CXCR3 (TNR3-). The source is a human donor in good health. Some clones in this sample may be carry-over from other donors' samples. This sequence joins TRBV27 and TRBJ2-7. CDR3 protein: CASSFSGQGTYEQYF.